This TCR beta chain was identified during a study of T cell responses to AZD1222 COVID-19 vaccine (dated by TCRdb to about 2021). A note on the overall study: AZD1222 recipients whose second dose came at about 4 weeks and those whose second dose came at about 12 weeks were combined into one group, since spike-specific TCR depth and breadth did not differ between the two schedules. A total of approximately 250 trial participants underwent TCR sequencing, of whom under 220 had received two doses of AZD1222 and approximately 25 had received two doses of the MenACWY control vaccine. Enrollment into the trials was organized by age into subgroups of 18-55, 56-69 and 70-plus years, and those subgroups contained about 150, 27 and 61 TCR-sequenced participants, respectively.

The sample's time point label, decoded: baseline before first vaccination. Vaccinee samples came from UK trials COV001 and COV002, including a single-blind randomized controlled phase 2/3 trial of AZD1222 (ChAdOx1 nCoV-19) in healthy adults. For TCRbeta chain sequencing, PBMC samples from trial participants were taken at day 0 and at day 28 after the second dose. Broad study findings and their caveats: After two AZD1222 doses, spike-specific TCR breadth and depth were significantly higher than at day 0 and than in MenACWY recipients. The 56-69-year group was small, and its depth increase did not reach significance, likely because of low power. Reportedly, close to half of the unique spike-specific TCRs recognized epitopes lying outside the regions that are mutated in the B.1.351 and B.1.1.7 variants. Participants were mostly white British and included more females than males, and it was suggested by the authors that clonal diversity may have been underestimated. Because no samples from the day 14 peak response were available, repertoires could be characterized only after the peak T cell response. The whole spike protein was spanned by vaccine-associated CD4 TCRs, and dominant responses were seen in regions 160-218 and 743-854. Conclusions about previously exposed vaccinees are limited, since just 5 to 7 AZD1222 recipients were seropositive for SARS-CoV-2 at baseline.

The CDR3 regions of human TCRbeta chains were analyzed by immunosequencing. The study's own analysis went as follows. Repertoire TCRs were matched against a reference library of SARS-CoV-2-specific TCRs generated with the MIRA antigen-specificity platform. Breadth was defined as the fraction of unique TCRs that were SARS-CoV-2-associated. Depth was defined as the fraction of total T cells that were SARS-CoV-2-associated. Using the MIRA data, each spike-specific TCR was mapped to the spike region that the TCR reacts to and placed in a CD4 or CD8 class. Log10-transformed breadth and depth values were compared by one-way ANOVA with Sidak's multiple comparisons tests. Here the immuneACCESS table is served through TCRdb, limited to in-frame sequences with V and J called. Missing clones are a known gap in these copies; in checked studies unresolved V genes cover under half, and the rest lacks a known reason. V and J calls and clone size are as listed in that table; D and trimming were resolved from the DNA. The sample table records about 76,000 clones; over 75% of these occur just once. About a tenth of the sample rests with the top ten.

This clone was recorded once. Its target antigen remains unknown. No qualities accompany the bases; no much larger clone lies one base away. The sequencing used peripheral blood, collected on day 0 of AZD1222 vaccination. This clonotype originated in an adult in good health.

The nucleotide sequence is TGTGCCAGCAGCGACGGACTGTCCTATAATTCACCCCTCCACTTT. Its coded protein is CASSDGLSYNSPLHF. This chain is built from TRBV11-1 and TRBJ1-6; no D gene can be assigned with confidence. CDR1 and CDR2 are read off the germline V gene (reference sequence) as SGHAT and FQDESV. V and J are truncated by 5 bases and 1 base respectively, leaving an intervening sequence of 9 bases. The CDR3 contains 15 residues, cysteine and phenylalanine counted. Only the CDR3 region is kept as DNA, spanning 45 bases read in frame from base 1.